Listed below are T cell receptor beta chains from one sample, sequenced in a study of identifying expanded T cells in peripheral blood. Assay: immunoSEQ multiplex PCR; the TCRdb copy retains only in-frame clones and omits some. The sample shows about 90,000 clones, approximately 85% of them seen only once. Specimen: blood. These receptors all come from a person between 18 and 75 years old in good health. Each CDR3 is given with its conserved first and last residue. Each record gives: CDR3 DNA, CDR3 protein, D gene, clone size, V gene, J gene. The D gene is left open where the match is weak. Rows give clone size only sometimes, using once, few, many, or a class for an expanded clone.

cdr3_nt: TGTGCCAGCAGCCAAGTCGCAGGGGCCGGTGAAAAACTGTTTTTT
cdr3_aa: CASSQVAGAGEKLFF
d_call: -
clone_size: -
v_call: TRBV7-9
j_call: TRBJ1-4

cdr3_nt: TGTGCCAGCAGCTTAGGAGATACGCAGTATTTT
cdr3_aa: CASSLGDTQYF
d_call: -
clone_size: -
v_call: TRBV11-2
j_call: TRBJ2-3

cdr3_nt: TGTGCCAGCAGCTTAGGGGGCGCCGGGTCTGAAGCTTTCTTT
cdr3_aa: CASSLGGAGSEAFF
d_call: -
clone_size: -
v_call: TRBV7-2
j_call: TRBJ1-1

cdr3_nt: TGTGCCAGCTCACCTGTTGAAAGCTCTGGGGCCAACGTCCTGACTTTC
cdr3_aa: CASSPVESSGANVLTF
d_call: -
clone_size: -
v_call: TRBV18
j_call: TRBJ2-6

cdr3_nt: TGTGCCAGCAGTACTAGCGGGAGTCGTAGTGAGCAGTTCTTC
cdr3_aa: CASSTSGSRSEQFF
d_call: TRBD2
clone_size: -
v_call: TRBV2
j_call: TRBJ2-1

cdr3_nt: TGTGCCAGCAGCTTGGCCAAGAAGGATAGCACAGATACGCAGTATTTT
cdr3_aa: CASSLAKKDSTDTQYF
d_call: -
clone_size: -
v_call: TRBV5-6
j_call: TRBJ2-3

cdr3_nt: TGTGCCAGCAGCAAAGGGGTAGGGGCCGGGGGGTTTGGCACAGATACGCAGTATTTT
cdr3_aa: CASSKGVGAGGFGTDTQYF
d_call: -
clone_size: -
v_call: TRBV21-1
j_call: TRBJ2-3

cdr3_nt: TGTGCCAGCAGGTTTTTTCCAGGGTCCCCCGAAAAACTGTTTTTT
cdr3_aa: CASRFFPGSPEKLFF
d_call: -
clone_size: -
v_call: TRBV7-9
j_call: TRBJ1-4

cdr3_nt: TGCGCCAGCAGCACTAGCGGGAGAGTTTCAGATACGCAGTATTTT
cdr3_aa: CASSTSGRVSDTQYF
d_call: TRBD2
clone_size: -
v_call: TRBV4-3
j_call: TRBJ2-3

cdr3_nt: TGCAGCGTGCAGGGACTAGCGGGAGAAGCAGATACGCAGTATTTT
cdr3_aa: CSVQGLAGEADTQYF
d_call: TRBD2
clone_size: -
v_call: TRBV29-1
j_call: TRBJ2-3

cdr3_nt: TGCAGCGCCGGAGGGCCAGGGACTAATGAAAAACTGTTTTTT
cdr3_aa: CSAGGPGTNEKLFF
d_call: -
clone_size: -
v_call: TRBV29-1
j_call: TRBJ1-4

cdr3_nt: TGTGCCAGCAGCTTAGAAGCTGGGGGGCGAGGGGAAAAACTGTTTTTT
cdr3_aa: CASSLEAGGRGEKLFF
d_call: -
clone_size: -
v_call: TRBV11-2
j_call: TRBJ1-4

cdr3_nt: TGTGCCAGCAGCAAAGATCATGGGTTTGTGCATGAGCAGTTCTTC
cdr3_aa: CASSKDHGFVHEQFF
d_call: -
clone_size: -
v_call: TRBV11-2
j_call: TRBJ2-1

cdr3_nt: TGTGCCTGGAGTCCCGGGCCGCCCTATGGCTACACCTTC
cdr3_aa: CAWSPGPPYGYTF
d_call: -
clone_size: -
v_call: TRBV30
j_call: TRBJ1-2

cdr3_nt: TGTGCCAGCAGTTACCCCGGGACAGGGGTCACTGAAGCTTTCTTT
cdr3_aa: CASSYPGTGVTEAFF
d_call: TRBD1
clone_size: -
v_call: TRBV6-5
j_call: TRBJ1-1

cdr3_nt: TGTGCCAGCAGCTTGTCCTACAGGGATTTGAAAACTAATGAAAAACTGTTTTTT
cdr3_aa: CASSLSYRDLKTNEKLFF
d_call: -
clone_size: -
v_call: TRBV5-6
j_call: TRBJ1-4

cdr3_nt: TGTGCCAGCCTATCCCCGGGACAGGTGGATGGCTACACCTTC
cdr3_aa: CASLSPGQVDGYTF
d_call: TRBD1
clone_size: few
v_call: TRBV6-5
j_call: TRBJ1-2

cdr3_nt: TGTGCCTGGAGGGAGGGATCCTACGAGCAGTACTTC
cdr3_aa: CAWREGSYEQYF
d_call: -
clone_size: -
v_call: TRBV30
j_call: TRBJ2-7

cdr3_nt: TGTGCCAGCAGCCAAACAGGGGGCGATCAGCCCCAGCATTTT
cdr3_aa: CASSQTGGDQPQHF
d_call: TRBD1
clone_size: -
v_call: TRBV7-9
j_call: TRBJ1-5

cdr3_nt: TGCGCCAGCAGCTTGGGCGGGACGTCTTGGGAAGAGACCCAGTACTTC
cdr3_aa: CASSLGGTSWEETQYF
d_call: -
clone_size: -
v_call: TRBV5-1
j_call: TRBJ2-5

cdr3_nt: TGTGCCTGGGGAGACCCCGGAAACACCATATATTTT
cdr3_aa: CAWGDPGNTIYF
d_call: -
clone_size: few
v_call: TRBV30
j_call: TRBJ1-3

cdr3_nt: TGTGCCAGCAGTAACCAGGACCCGAGGAATGAGCAGTTCTTC
cdr3_aa: CASSNQDPRNEQFF
d_call: -
clone_size: -
v_call: TRBV27
j_call: TRBJ2-1

cdr3_nt: TGTGCCAGCAGCTTGTCTTTCCAGGTTACGCGGCCCCAGCATTTT
cdr3_aa: CASSLSFQVTRPQHF
d_call: -
clone_size: -
v_call: TRBV5-6
j_call: TRBJ1-5

cdr3_nt: TGTGCCTGGACCCAGGGAGTCCGGAAACTGTTTTTT
cdr3_aa: CAWTQGVRKLFF
d_call: -
clone_size: -
v_call: TRBV30
j_call: TRBJ1-4

cdr3_nt: TGTGCCAGCAGTGAAAGAGGGGCGGGCAATCAGCCCCAGCATTTT
cdr3_aa: CASSERGAGNQPQHF
d_call: -
clone_size: -
v_call: TRBV6-1
j_call: TRBJ1-5

cdr3_nt: TGTGCCAGCATGGCCGCGAACACCGGGGAGCTGTTTTTT
cdr3_aa: CASMAANTGELFF
d_call: -
clone_size: -
v_call: TRBV27
j_call: TRBJ2-2

cdr3_nt: TGTGCCAGCGTAAGAGACGGGAATGAGCAGTTCTTC
cdr3_aa: CASVRDGNEQFF
d_call: -
clone_size: once
v_call: TRBV2
j_call: TRBJ2-1

cdr3_nt: TGTGCCAGCGCAGGGGTCGGGGCCAACGTCCTGACTTTC
cdr3_aa: CASAGVGANVLTF
d_call: -
clone_size: -
v_call: TRBV18
j_call: TRBJ2-6

cdr3_nt: TGTGCCAGCAGCCAAGATTTGTCATACAACACTGAAGCTTTCTTT
cdr3_aa: CASSQDLSYNTEAFF
d_call: -
clone_size: few
v_call: TRBV14
j_call: TRBJ1-1

cdr3_nt: TGTGCCAGCAGCCAGGGGACCGGGACTAGCGGGGGAAAGGGTGTCTTC
cdr3_aa: CASSQGTGTSGGKGVF
d_call: TRBD2
clone_size: -
v_call: TRBV14
j_call: TRBJ2-1

cdr3_nt: TGCGCCAGCAGCTCTCAGGCGGACAGCCGTTTCAGCCTGGCTTTCTTT
cdr3_aa: CASSSQADSRFSLAFF
d_call: -
clone_size: -
v_call: TRBV5-1
j_call: TRBJ1-1

cdr3_nt: TGTGCCATCACGTCACTTGAGCGGGGGGGTGGTCAGGAGCAGTTCTTC
cdr3_aa: CAITSLERGGGQEQFF
d_call: TRBD2
clone_size: -
v_call: TRBV10-3
j_call: TRBJ2-1

cdr3_nt: TGCGCCAGCAGCCGATATACTAGCGGGGGGACCTACAATGAGCAGTTCTTC
cdr3_aa: CASSRYTSGGTYNEQFF
d_call: TRBD2
clone_size: -
v_call: TRBV5-1
j_call: TRBJ2-1

cdr3_nt: TGTGCCAGTAACACCCAGGGGAATCAGCCCCAGCATTTT
cdr3_aa: CASNTQGNQPQHF
d_call: -
clone_size: few
v_call: TRBV19
j_call: TRBJ1-5

cdr3_nt: TGTGCCAGCAGCTTAACCGCTAGCGGGATAACCGGGGAGCTGTTTTTT
cdr3_aa: CASSLTASGITGELFF
d_call: TRBD2
clone_size: -
v_call: TRBV7-3
j_call: TRBJ2-2

cdr3_nt: TGTGCCAGCAGTGTTAAGGGGTGGGGTACCGCCGGGGAGCTGTTTTTT
cdr3_aa: CASSVKGWGTAGELFF
d_call: -
clone_size: -
v_call: TRBV2
j_call: TRBJ2-2

cdr3_nt: TGTGCCAGCAGCCAAGATGGGCAGGGTAGCAATCAGCCCCAGCATTTT
cdr3_aa: CASSQDGQGSNQPQHF
d_call: -
clone_size: -
v_call: TRBV4-2
j_call: TRBJ1-5

cdr3_nt: TGTGCCAGCAGCTTAGGTCTAGCGGGTTACAATGAGCAGTTCTTC
cdr3_aa: CASSLGLAGYNEQFF
d_call: TRBD2
clone_size: -
v_call: TRBV7-2
j_call: TRBJ2-1

cdr3_nt: TGCAGCGCCTCTGACAGGCCCTCGACAGATACGCAGTATTTT
cdr3_aa: CSASDRPSTDTQYF
d_call: -
clone_size: -
v_call: TRBV29-1
j_call: TRBJ2-3

cdr3_nt: TGTGCCAGCTCACCAAACGCTCAGTCTAGCGGGAATGGGGAGCAGTACTTC
cdr3_aa: CASSPNAQSSGNGEQYF
d_call: TRBD2
clone_size: -
v_call: TRBV18
j_call: TRBJ2-7

cdr3_nt: TGTGCCAGCAGCAACTCACTTGTCATGCGGGAAACCCAGTACTTC
cdr3_aa: CASSNSLVMRETQYF
d_call: -
clone_size: few
v_call: TRBV5-5
j_call: TRBJ2-5

cdr3_nt: TGTGCCAGCAGCTTAATGCAGGGGGGCCACGAGCAGTACTTC
cdr3_aa: CASSLMQGGHEQYF
d_call: -
clone_size: -
v_call: TRBV7-2
j_call: TRBJ2-7

cdr3_nt: TGCGCCAGCAGCGCATACTCTGGAAACACCATATATTTT
cdr3_aa: CASSAYSGNTIYF
d_call: -
clone_size: -
v_call: TRBV5-1
j_call: TRBJ1-3

cdr3_nt: TGTGCCAGCAGCCGCGGAAAACGGGGCAGCCTTTACCACGAGCAGTACTTC
cdr3_aa: CASSRGKRGSLYHEQYF
d_call: -
clone_size: -
v_call: TRBV7-9
j_call: TRBJ2-7

cdr3_nt: TGTGCCAGCAGCTCGTCCGGGGGGCCGAGGGATAAGCAGTTCTTC
cdr3_aa: CASSSSGGPRDKQFF
d_call: -
clone_size: -
v_call: TRBV7-2
j_call: TRBJ2-1

cdr3_nt: TGTGCCTGGATACGGCGGGGGACAGACACCGGGGAGCTGTTTTTT
cdr3_aa: CAWIRRGTDTGELFF
d_call: -
clone_size: -
v_call: TRBV30
j_call: TRBJ2-2

cdr3_nt: TGTGCCAGTAGTTCCCGGGACTCTAACTCCTACGAGCAGTACTTC
cdr3_aa: CASSSRDSNSYEQYF
d_call: -
clone_size: -
v_call: TRBV19
j_call: TRBJ2-7

cdr3_nt: TGTGCCAGCAGAAAAACCGGGACTAGCTCGAACACCGGGGAGCTGTTTTTT
cdr3_aa: CASRKTGTSSNTGELFF
d_call: TRBD2
clone_size: -
v_call: TRBV5-4
j_call: TRBJ2-2

cdr3_nt: TGTGCCAGCAGCCGTCAGGGAGAGGAAGGCTACACCTTC
cdr3_aa: CASSRQGEEGYTF
d_call: -
clone_size: -
v_call: TRBV7-3
j_call: TRBJ1-2

cdr3_nt: TGCGCCAGCAGCTTCGTGGGAACTTACAATGAGCAGTTCTTC
cdr3_aa: CASSFVGTYNEQFF
d_call: -
clone_size: once
v_call: TRBV5-1
j_call: TRBJ2-1

cdr3_nt: TGCGCCAGCAGCCACTCGACAGGGGATGTCTATGGCTACACCTTC
cdr3_aa: CASSHSTGDVYGYTF
d_call: TRBD1
clone_size: -
v_call: TRBV4-1
j_call: TRBJ1-2

cdr3_nt: TGTGCCAGTACTATGGAGGGTCCCTATGGCTACACCTTC
cdr3_aa: CASTMEGPYGYTF
d_call: -
clone_size: -
v_call: TRBV19
j_call: TRBJ1-2

cdr3_nt: TGCGCCAGCAGCCAAGATTCAGCAGGGGGCATGAAGTATGGCTACACCTTC
cdr3_aa: CASSQDSAGGMKYGYTF
d_call: TRBD1
clone_size: -
v_call: TRBV4-3
j_call: TRBJ1-2

cdr3_nt: TGTGCCAGTAGCACAGGGGTGGGGGAAAAACTGTTTTTT
cdr3_aa: CASSTGVGEKLFF
d_call: TRBD1
clone_size: -
v_call: TRBV19
j_call: TRBJ1-4

cdr3_nt: TGTGCCAGCAGCTTCGACTTTGGGGGTGGACGCAATCAGCCCCAGCATTTT
cdr3_aa: CASSFDFGGGRNQPQHF
d_call: -
clone_size: -
v_call: TRBV5-8
j_call: TRBJ1-5

cdr3_nt: TGTGCCAGCAGTCCCGGGACGTTCAAGGACGAGCAGTACTTC
cdr3_aa: CASSPGTFKDEQYF
d_call: -
clone_size: -
v_call: TRBV28
j_call: TRBJ2-7

cdr3_nt: TGTGCCAGCAGTATCTTTAGCGGAAGGACAGATACGCAGTATTTT
cdr3_aa: CASSIFSGRTDTQYF
d_call: -
clone_size: -
v_call: TRBV11-3
j_call: TRBJ2-3

cdr3_nt: TGTGCCAGCAGACAGCCCATGAACATTGAAGCTTTCTTT
cdr3_aa: CASRQPMNIEAFF
d_call: -
clone_size: once
v_call: TRBV5-5
j_call: TRBJ1-1

cdr3_nt: TGTGCCAGCTCACCGGGCCTAGGAAACTACGAGCAGTACTTC
cdr3_aa: CASSPGLGNYEQYF
d_call: -
clone_size: -
v_call: TRBV18
j_call: TRBJ2-7

cdr3_nt: TGTGCCAGCAGCTTAACGGGGAGTGGGTATTCACCCCTCCACTTT
cdr3_aa: CASSLTGSGYSPLHF
d_call: -
clone_size: few
v_call: TRBV7-9
j_call: TRBJ1-6